This TCR beta chain was profiled in a study of blood T cells in healthy people across ages. Study outcomes and limitations: Across the age range, TCR beta diversity per million T cells fell in a roughly linear way.

Combining a sample-barcoded 5' primer with a J-beta primer mix, a second PCR ran for roughly 7 to 11 cycles. MiXCR, applied by TCRdb to the 5' RACE reads, yields one record per CDR3 protein. In the table there are about 680,000 distinct CDR3 sequences, around 48% of which are singletons. This clonotype was recorded a few times. Its antigen is not identified. J was trimmed by 3 bases and V by 1 base; bases with no gene match: 4. Germline V gene sequence: CDR1 MNHEY, CDR2 SMNVEV (reference sequence). The CDR3 is 16 amino acids. The TCR originated in a woman aged 60-75 years in good health. Sequences were obtained from blood. The chain recombines TRBV27 with TRBJ2-1; 9 bases map to TRBD2. CDR3 nucleotides: TGTGCCAGCAGTTTATTAGCGGGAGCCCACTACAATGAGCAGTTCTTC. It translates to CASSLLAGAHYNEQFF.